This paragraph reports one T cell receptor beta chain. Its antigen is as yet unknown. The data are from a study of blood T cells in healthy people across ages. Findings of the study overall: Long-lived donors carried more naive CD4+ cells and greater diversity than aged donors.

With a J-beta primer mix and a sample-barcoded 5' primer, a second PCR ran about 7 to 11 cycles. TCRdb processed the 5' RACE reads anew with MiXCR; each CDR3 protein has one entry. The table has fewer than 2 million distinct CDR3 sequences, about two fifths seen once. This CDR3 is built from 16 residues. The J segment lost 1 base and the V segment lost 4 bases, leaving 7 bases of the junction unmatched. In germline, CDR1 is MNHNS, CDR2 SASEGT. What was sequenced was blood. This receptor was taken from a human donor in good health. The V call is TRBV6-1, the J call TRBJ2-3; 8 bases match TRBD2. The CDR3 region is CASSAFSGVRTDTQYF. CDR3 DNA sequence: TGTGCCAGCAGTGCCTTTAGCGGGGTCCGCACAGATACGCAGTATTTT.